This T cell receptor beta chain is from a study of blood T cell repertoires in COVID-19. In the study overall: Some COVID-19 samples were acute and others convalescent; all came from the United States, Italy and Spain.

Individuals aged roughly 18 to 90 years were recruited from about two dozen US areas. Cohorts were determined from participant-reported clinical history. The length of the CDR3 is 12 residues. Trimming took 3 bases from V and 5 from J, leaving 8 bases between them. Per germline, CDR1 GTSNPN and CDR2 SVGIG (reference sequence). Clones were read by immunoSEQ multiplex PCR, and TCRdb kept only the in-frame ones, dropping some. The profile shows some 200,000 clones, roughly nine tenths of them singletons. This chain joins TRBV30 and TRBJ2-1; D perhaps matches TRBD2 (6 bases). Sequenced sample: PBMCs or T cells enriched from blood (not recorded which). This sequence originates from a young woman in a cohort exposed to, infected with or recovered from COVID-19 (not recorded which). The DNA of the CDR3 is TGTGCCTGGAGGGCGGGAAACAATGAGCAGTTCTTC. The encoded protein is CAWRAGNNEQFF. The whole variable domain, filled in from reference TRBV30 and TRBJ2-1, reads SQTIHQWPATLVQPVGSPLSLECTVEGTSNPNLYWYRQAAGRGLQLLFYSVGIGQISSEVPQNLSASRPQDRQFILSSKKLLLSDSGFYLCAWRAGNNEQFFGPGTRLTVL.